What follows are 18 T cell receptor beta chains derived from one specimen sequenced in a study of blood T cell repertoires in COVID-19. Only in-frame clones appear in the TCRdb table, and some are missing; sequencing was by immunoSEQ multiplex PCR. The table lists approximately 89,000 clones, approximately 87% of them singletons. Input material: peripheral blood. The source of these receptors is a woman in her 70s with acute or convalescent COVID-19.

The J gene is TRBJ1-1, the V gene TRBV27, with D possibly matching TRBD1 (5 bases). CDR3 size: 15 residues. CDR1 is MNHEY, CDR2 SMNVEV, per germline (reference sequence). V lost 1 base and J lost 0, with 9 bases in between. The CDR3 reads CASSLFRQMNTEAFF. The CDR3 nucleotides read TGTGCCAGCAGTTTATTTCGACAGATGAACACTGAAGCTTTCTTT.

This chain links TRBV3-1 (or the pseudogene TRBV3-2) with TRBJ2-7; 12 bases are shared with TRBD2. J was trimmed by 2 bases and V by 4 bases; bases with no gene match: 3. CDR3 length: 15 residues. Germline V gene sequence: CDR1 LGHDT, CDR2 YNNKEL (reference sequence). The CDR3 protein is CASSPGLAGPYEQYV. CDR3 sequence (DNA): TGTGCCAGCAGCCCGGGACTAGCGGGCCCCTACGAGCAGTACGTC.

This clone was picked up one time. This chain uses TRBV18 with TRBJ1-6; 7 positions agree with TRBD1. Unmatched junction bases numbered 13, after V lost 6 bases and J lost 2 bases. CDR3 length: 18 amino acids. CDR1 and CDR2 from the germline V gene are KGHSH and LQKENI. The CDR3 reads CASSLEQGDRTYNSPLHF. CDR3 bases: TGTGCCAGCTCTCTAGAGCAGGGGGATCGCACCTATAATTCACCCCTCCACTTT.

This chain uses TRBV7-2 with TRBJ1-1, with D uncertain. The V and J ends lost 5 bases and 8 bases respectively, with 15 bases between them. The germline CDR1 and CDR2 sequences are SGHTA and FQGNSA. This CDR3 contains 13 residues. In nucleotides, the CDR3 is TGTGCCAGCAGCCAGGTCCCGGGAGCCGAAGCTTTCTTT. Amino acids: CASSQVPGAEAFF.

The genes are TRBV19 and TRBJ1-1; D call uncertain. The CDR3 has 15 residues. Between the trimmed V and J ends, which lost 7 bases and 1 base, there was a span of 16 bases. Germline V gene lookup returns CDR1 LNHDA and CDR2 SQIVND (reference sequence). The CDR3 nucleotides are TGTGCCAGTACCACAATCGAGGGTAGGAACACTGAAGCTTTCTTT. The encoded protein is CASTTIEGRNTEAFF.

The CDR3 reads CASSLAGPNTEAFF. The CDR3, as DNA: TGTGCCAGCAGCTTAGCGGGGCCGAACACTGAAGCTTTCTTT. V is TRBV7-2 and J is TRBJ1-1, with a weak D call TRBD1 (5 bases). CDR3 length: 14 residues. Germline-derived CDR1 and CDR2 are SGHTA and FQGNSA. The V end lost 0 bases, the J end lost 1 base, and 6 bases lay between the germline ends.

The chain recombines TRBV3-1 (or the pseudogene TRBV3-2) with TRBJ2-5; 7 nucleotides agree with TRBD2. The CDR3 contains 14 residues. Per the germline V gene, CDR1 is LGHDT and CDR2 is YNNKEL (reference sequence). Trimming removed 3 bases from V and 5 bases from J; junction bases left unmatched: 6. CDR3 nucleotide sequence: TGTGCCAGCAGCCAGAGGCAGGGAGGGGAGACCCAGTACTTC. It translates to CASSQRQGGETQYF.

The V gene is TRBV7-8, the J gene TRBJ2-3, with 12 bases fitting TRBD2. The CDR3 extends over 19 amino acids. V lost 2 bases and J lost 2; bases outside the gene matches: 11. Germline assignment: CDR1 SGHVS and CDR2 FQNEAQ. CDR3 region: CASSLRLAGGSVPTDTQYF. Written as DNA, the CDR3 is TGTGCCAGCAGCTTAAGGCTAGCGGGGGGGTCTGTCCCCACAGATACGCAGTATTTT.

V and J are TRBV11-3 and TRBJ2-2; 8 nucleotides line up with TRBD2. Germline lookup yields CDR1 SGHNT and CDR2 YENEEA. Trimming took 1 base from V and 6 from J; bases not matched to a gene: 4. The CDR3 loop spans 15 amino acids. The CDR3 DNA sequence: TGTGCCAGCAGCTTAGGAGCGGGAGACGCCGGGGAGCTGTTTTTT. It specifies CASSLGAGDAGELFF.

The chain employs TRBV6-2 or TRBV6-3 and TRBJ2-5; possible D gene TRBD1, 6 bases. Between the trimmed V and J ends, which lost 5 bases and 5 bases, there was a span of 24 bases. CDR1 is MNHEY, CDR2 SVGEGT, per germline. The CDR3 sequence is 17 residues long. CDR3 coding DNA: TGTGCCAGCAGTCCAATGAAGGGACAACATAAGTCGGAGACCCAGTACTTC. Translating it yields CASSPMKGQHKSETQYF.

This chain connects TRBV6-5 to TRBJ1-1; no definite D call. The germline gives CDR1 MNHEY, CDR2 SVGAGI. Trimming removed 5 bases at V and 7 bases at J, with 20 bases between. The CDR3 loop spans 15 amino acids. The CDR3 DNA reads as TGTGCCAGCAGTCTCCAAGGAGGGCTTCGGATTGAAGCTTTCTTT. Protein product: CASSLQGGLRIEAFF.

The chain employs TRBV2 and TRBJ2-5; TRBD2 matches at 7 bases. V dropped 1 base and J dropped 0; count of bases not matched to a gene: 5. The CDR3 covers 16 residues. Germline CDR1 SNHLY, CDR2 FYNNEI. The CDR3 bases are TGTGCCAGCAGTGAAGGGCCGGGAGGATACCAAGAGACCCAGTACTTC. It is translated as CASSEGPGGYQETQYF. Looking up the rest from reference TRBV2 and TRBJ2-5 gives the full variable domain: EPEVTQTPSHQVTQMGQEVILRCVPISNHLYFYWYRQILGQKVEFLVSFYNNEISEKSEIFDDQFSVERPDGSNFTLKIRSTKLEDSAMYFCASSEGPGGYQETQYFGPGTRLLVL.

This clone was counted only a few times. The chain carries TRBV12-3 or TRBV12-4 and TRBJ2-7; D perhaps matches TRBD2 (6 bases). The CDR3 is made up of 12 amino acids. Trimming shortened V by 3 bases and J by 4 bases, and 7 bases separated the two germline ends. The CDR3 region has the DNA TGTGCCAGCAGTTTCGGAGGGTACGAGCAGTACGTC. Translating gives CASSFGGYEQYV.

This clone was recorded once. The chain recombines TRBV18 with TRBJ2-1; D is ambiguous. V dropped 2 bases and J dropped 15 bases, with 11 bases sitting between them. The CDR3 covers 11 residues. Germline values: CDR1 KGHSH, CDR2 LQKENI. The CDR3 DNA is TGTGCCAGCTCACCATTAGTGATTCCGTTCTTC. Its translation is CASSPLVIPFF.

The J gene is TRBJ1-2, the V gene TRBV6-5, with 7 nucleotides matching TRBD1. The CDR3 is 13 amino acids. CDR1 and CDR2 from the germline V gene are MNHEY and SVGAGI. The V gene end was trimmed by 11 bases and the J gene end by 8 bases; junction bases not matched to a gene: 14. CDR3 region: CASLDRQYWGYTF. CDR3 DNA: TGTGCCTCCTTGGACAGGCAGTATTGGGGCTACACCTTC.

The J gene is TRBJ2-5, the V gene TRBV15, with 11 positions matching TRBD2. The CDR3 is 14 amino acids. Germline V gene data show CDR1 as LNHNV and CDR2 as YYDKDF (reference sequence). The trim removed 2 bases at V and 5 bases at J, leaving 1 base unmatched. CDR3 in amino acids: CATSRTSGGETQYF. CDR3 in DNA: TGTGCCACCAGCAGAACTAGCGGGGGCGAGACCCAGTACTTC.

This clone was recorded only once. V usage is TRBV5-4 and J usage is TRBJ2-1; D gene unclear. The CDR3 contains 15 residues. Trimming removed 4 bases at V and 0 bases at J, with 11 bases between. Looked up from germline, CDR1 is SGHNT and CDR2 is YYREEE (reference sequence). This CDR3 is CASSLDTSSYNEQFF. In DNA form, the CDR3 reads TGTGCCAGCAGCCTAGATACGAGCTCCTACAATGAGCAGTTCTTC.

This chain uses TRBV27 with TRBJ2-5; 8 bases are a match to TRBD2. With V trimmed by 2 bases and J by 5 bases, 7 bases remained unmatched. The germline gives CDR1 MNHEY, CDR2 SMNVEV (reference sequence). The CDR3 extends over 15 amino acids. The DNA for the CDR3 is TGTGCCAGCAGTTTAGGGGCTAGCGGGTTGGAGACCCAGTACTTC. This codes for CASSLGASGLETQYF.